The text below deals with one T cell receptor beta chain. Its antigen is unknown. Other DNA sequences of this sample code for an identical CDR3. As every portion of the isolated RNA was reverse transcribed, the sequencing read expressed TCRB transcripts. Using immunoSEQ multiplex PCR, the repertoire was profiled, and TCRdb retains in-frame clones only, with some absent. The sample carries about 650,000 clones, over 10% recorded once. Purity (above 98%) was reached by all sorted populations. CDR1 and CDR2 (germline): SGHTA, FQGNSA. The V segment lost 1 base and the J segment 2 bases; nucleotides outside the gene matches: 2. The CDR3 totals 14 residues. This entry is derived from a study of beta chain features in type 1 diabetes. Broader study findings: Type 1 diabetes patients had moderately but significantly shorter TCRB CDR3s in all four CD4+ subsets.

Sequenced material: naive CD4+ T cells from blood. The origin of this receptor is a man aged 30 to 39 with type 1 diabetes. The V and J genes are TRBV7-2 and TRBJ2-7, with TRBD1 matching 7 bases. CDR3 residues: CASSLGQGAYEQYF. DNA for the CDR3: TGTGCCAGCAGCTTAGGGCAGGGGGCCTACGAGCAGTACTTC. Combining the CDR3 with reference TRBV7-2 and TRBJ2-7 gives the whole variable domain GAGVSQSPSNKVTEKGKDVELRCDPISGHTALYWYRQSLGQGLEFLIYFQGNSAPDKSGLPSDRFSAERTGGSVSTLTIQRTQQEDSAVYLCASSLGQGAYEQYFGPGTRLTVT.